The text below deals with one T cell receptor (beta chain). Its antigen is undetermined. This sample is part of a study of identical twins. Whole-study findings and limits: Out-of-frame alpha sequences common to twins exhibited an excess of low generation probability. Modelling underestimated the level of out-of-frame TCR alpha sharing observed in monozygotic twins.

TCRdb re-analysed the 5' RACE reads in MiXCR, keeping a single row per CDR3 protein. The data show hundreds of thousands of distinct CDR3 sequences, over 9% seen once. Looked up from germline, CDR1 is DFQATT and CDR2 is SNEGSKA (reference sequence). The J segment lost 1 base and the V segment lost 2 bases, leaving 6 bases of the junction unmatched. This CDR3 is 16 amino acids long. Among all donors, each was a healthy Caucasian. The same sample was also studied in work on yellow fever vaccine responses in identical twins.

This sequence joins TRBV20-1 and TRBJ2-5; 11 nucleotides agree with TRBD2. What was sequenced was PBMCs. This TCR came from a woman aged 18-29 years in good health. CDR3 in DNA: TGCAGTGCTAGAAGAATAGCGGGGGGGCCCCAAGAGACCCAGTACTTC. Translated, it gives CSARRIAGGPQETQYF.